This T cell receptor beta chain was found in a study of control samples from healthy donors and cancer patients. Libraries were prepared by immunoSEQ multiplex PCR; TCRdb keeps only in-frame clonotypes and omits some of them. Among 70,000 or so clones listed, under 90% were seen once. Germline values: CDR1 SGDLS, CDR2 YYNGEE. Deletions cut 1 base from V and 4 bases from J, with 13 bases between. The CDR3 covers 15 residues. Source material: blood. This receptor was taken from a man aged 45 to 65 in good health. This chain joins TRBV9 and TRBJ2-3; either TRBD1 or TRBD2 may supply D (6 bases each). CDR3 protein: CASSVSSRGADTQYF. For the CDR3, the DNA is TGTGCCAGCAGCGTATCCTCTAGGGGGGCAGATACGCAGTATTTT.